The rows below give T cell receptor beta chains drawn from one sample of a study of human T cells and chemical hapten exposure. TCRdb reprocessed the RACE reads via MiXCR and lists one record per CDR3 protein. Here the sample spans 80,000 to 95,000 distinct CDR3 sequences, 11% being singletons. The material sequenced was whole blood, taken in connection with sensitization to the hapten diphenylcyclopropenone (DPC). The receptor set was obtained from a man aged 35-49 years with alopecia areata. Some clones in this sample may be carry-over from other donors' samples. The CDR3 runs from the conserved cysteine through the conserved F or W. The D gene is left open where the match is weak. Only some rows state a clone size, as once, few, many or a class for expanded clones.

V gene: TRBV5-1
J gene: TRBJ2-2
D gene: TRBD2
clone size: few
CDR3 DNA: TGCGCCAGCAGGTCGGGGGGTCGAGAGGCCGGGGAGCTGTTTTTT
CDR3 protein: CASRSGGREAGELFF

V gene: TRBV12-3/TRBV12-4
J gene: TRBJ1-2
D gene: TRBD1
clone size: many
CDR3 DNA: TGTGCCAGCAGTTTAGACAGGGGGAAATCTGGCTACACCTTC
CDR3 protein: CASSLDRGKSGYTF

V gene: TRBV3-1
J gene: TRBJ2-1
D gene: TRBD2
clone size: -
CDR3 DNA: TGTGCCAGCAGCCAACTAGCGGGAGGGGACGAGCAGTTCTTC
CDR3 protein: CASSQLAGGDEQFF

V gene: TRBV11-3
J gene: TRBJ1-4
D gene: -
clone size: -
CDR3 DNA: TGTGCCAGCAGGGACAGAGATGAAAAACTGTTTTTT
CDR3 protein: CASRDRDEKLFF

V gene: TRBV27
J gene: TRBJ2-3
D gene: TRBD2
clone size: few
CDR3 DNA: TGTGCCAGCAGTCCCGGGACTAGCGGTACCACAGATACGCAGTATTTT
CDR3 protein: CASSPGTSGTTDTQYF

V gene: TRBV29-1
J gene: TRBJ1-2
D gene: -
clone size: -
CDR3 DNA: TGCAGCATTTCCGGGACGGGCTATGGCTACACCTTC
CDR3 protein: CSISGTGYGYTF

V gene: TRBV5-1
J gene: TRBJ1-2
D gene: -
clone size: many
CDR3 DNA: TGCGCCAGCAGCTTGGAGGGCAGGGTGGATGATGGCTACACCTTC
CDR3 protein: CASSLEGRVDDGYTF

V gene: TRBV27
J gene: TRBJ2-7
D gene: -
clone size: few
CDR3 DNA: TGTGCCAGCAGCAGCCGGGTTAGCTACGAGCAGTACTTC
CDR3 protein: CASSSRVSYEQYF

V gene: TRBV29-1
J gene: TRBJ1-1
D gene: -
clone size: few
CDR3 DNA: TGCAGCGTTGAAGTGGGGTCGGGGGTGAACACTGAAGCTTTCTTT
CDR3 protein: CSVEVGSGVNTEAFF

V gene: TRBV7-9
J gene: TRBJ2-3
D gene: -
clone size: -
CDR3 DNA: TGTGCCAGCAGCTTAACTAGCCACGACACAGATACGCAGTATTTT
CDR3 protein: CASSLTSHDTDTQYF

V gene: TRBV3-1
J gene: TRBJ2-1
D gene: TRBD2
clone size: -
CDR3 DNA: TGTGCCAGCAGCCAAGATCGTACTAGCGGAGGCAATGAGCAGTTCTTC
CDR3 protein: CASSQDRTSGGNEQFF

V gene: TRBV6-2/TRBV6-3
J gene: TRBJ2-1
D gene: TRBD2
clone size: -
CDR3 DNA: TGTGCCAGCACCCCCGGGACTAGCGGGACGAGTGAGCAGTTCTTC
CDR3 protein: CASTPGTSGTSEQFF

V gene: TRBV7-9
J gene: TRBJ2-2
D gene: TRBD1
clone size: many
CDR3 DNA: TGTGCCAGCAGGTCACAGGGGGCGCCCACCGGGGAGCTGTTTTTT
CDR3 protein: CASRSQGAPTGELFF

V gene: TRBV7-2
J gene: TRBJ1-1
D gene: -
clone size: few
CDR3 DNA: TGTGCCAGCAGCTTACTGTGGCAGAAGAACACTGAAGCTTTCTTT
CDR3 protein: CASSLLWQKNTEAFF

V gene: TRBV28
J gene: TRBJ1-1
D gene: -
clone size: many
CDR3 DNA: TGTGCCAGCAGTTTCACTGAAGCTTTCTTT
CDR3 protein: CASSFTEAFF

V gene: TRBV29-1
J gene: TRBJ2-7
D gene: TRBD1
clone size: few
CDR3 DNA: TGCAGCGCCGGACAGGGGGAGCAGTACTTC
CDR3 protein: CSAGQGEQYF

V gene: TRBV27
J gene: TRBJ2-3
D gene: -
clone size: -
CDR3 DNA: TGTGCCAGCAGCACATGGGGCACCGATACGCAGTATTTT
CDR3 protein: CASSTWGTDTQYF

V gene: TRBV3-2
J gene: TRBJ1-2
D gene: -
clone size: many
CDR3 DNA: TGTGCCAGCAGCCAAGAACGGGCCGCGTCGGATGGCTACACCTTC
CDR3 protein: CASSQERAASDGYTF

V gene: TRBV6-1
J gene: TRBJ2-7
D gene: -
clone size: few
CDR3 DNA: TGTGCCAGCAGTGAACTGATCCCAGGGCCCGCGTACTTC
CDR3 protein: CASSELIPGPAYF

V gene: TRBV11-2
J gene: TRBJ2-1
D gene: -
clone size: -
CDR3 DNA: TGTGCCAGCAGCTCTCGCCACAATGAGCAGTTCTTC
CDR3 protein: CASSSRHNEQFF

V gene: TRBV12-3/TRBV12-4
J gene: TRBJ2-7
D gene: -
clone size: few
CDR3 DNA: TGTGCCAGCAGTATCTCCGGGATTAACTACGAGCAGTACTTC
CDR3 protein: CASSISGINYEQYF

V gene: TRBV27
J gene: TRBJ2-7
D gene: TRBD1
clone size: -
CDR3 DNA: TGTGCCAGCGGACAGGGTCCCTCCTACGAGCAGTACTTC
CDR3 protein: CASGQGPSYEQYF